This is a list of T cell receptor beta chains from one sample in a study of blood T cell repertoires in COVID-19. TCRdb's copy holds only in-frame clones and misses some; the assay was immunoSEQ multiplex PCR. This table has tens of thousands of clones, 84% appearing once. The sample comprised peripheral blood. The origin of the receptors is a man in his fifties with acute or convalescent COVID-19. The CDR3 runs from the conserved cysteine through the conserved F or W. D genes are given only for firm matches. Some rows have no size entry. The others give once, few or many, or a class for an expanded clone.

NA | NA | TRBJ2-1 | TRBV7-9 | CASSLGRDEQFF | TGTGCCAGCAGCTTAGGGCGGGATGAGCAGTTCTTC
NA | NA | TRBJ1-1 | TRBV27 | CASSLNRKNTEAFF | TGTGCCAGCAGTTTAAACAGGAAGAACACTGAAGCTTTCTTT
NA | NA | TRBJ2-1 | TRBV5-1 | CASSLGRLGYNEQFF | TGCGCCAGCAGCTTGGGCAGGTTGGGCTACAATGAGCAGTTCTTC
NA | NA | TRBJ2-3 | TRBV7-9 | CASSASLGTDTQYF | TGTGCCAGCAGCGCTAGTCTCGGCACAGATACGCAGTATTTT
NA | NA | TRBJ2-7 | TRBV13 | CASSSGLPHDEQYF | TGTGCCAGCAGCTCCGGACTACCTCATGACGAGCAGTACTTC
NA | TRBD1 | TRBJ2-7 | TRBV19 | CASSIGTGDYEQYF | TGTGCCAGTAGTATAGGAACAGGGGATTACGAGCAGTACTTC
NA | NA | TRBJ2-3 | TRBV9 | CASSPWPFSTDTQYF | TGTGCCAGCAGCCCCTGGCCGTTTAGCACAGATACGCAGTATTTT
NA | NA | TRBJ2-7 | TRBV2 | CASITVSYEQYF | TGTGCCAGCATAACTGTCTCCTACGAGCAGTACTTC
NA | TRBD1 | TRBJ2-7 | TRBV2 | CASSEVVWQGAGEQYF | TGTGCCAGCAGTGAAGTAGTCTGGCAGGGGGCTGGCGAGCAGTACTTC
NA | NA | TRBJ2-7 | TRBV28 | CASSLWTVYEQYF | TGTGCCAGCAGTTTATGGACTGTCTACGAGCAGTACTTC
NA | NA | TRBJ1-6 | TRBV12-3/TRBV12-4 | CASSFELNSPLHF | TGTGCCAGCAGTTTCGAGCTTAATTCACCCCTCCACTTT
once | NA | TRBJ2-5 | TRBV6-1 | CASSEVPVGGETQYF | TGTGCCAGCAGTGAAGTCCCAGTAGGGGGAGAGACCCAGTACTTC
NA | NA | TRBJ2-4 | TRBV28 | CASSLLAQGLAKNIQYF | TGTGCCAGCAGTTTATTGGCTCAGGGGCTAGCCAAAAACATTCAGTACTTC
NA | TRBD1 | TRBJ1-2 | TRBV6-5 | CASSYLGQGAYGYTF | TGTGCCAGCAGTTACTTAGGACAGGGGGCTTATGGCTACACCTTC
NA | NA | TRBJ2-2 | TRBV5-1 | CASSPIATGELFF | TGCGCCAGCAGCCCGATAGCGACCGGGGAGCTGTTTTTT
NA | TRBD1 | TRBJ1-6 | TRBV6-1 | CASSVGGTDYNSPLHF | TGTGCCAGCAGTGTAGGGGGGACAGACTATAATTCACCCCTCCACTTT
few | TRBD1 | TRBJ2-7 | TRBV4-1 | CASSRTPGQGSYEQYF | TGCGCCAGCAGCCGGACCCCGGGACAGGGTTCCTACGAGCAGTACTTC
NA | TRBD1 | TRBJ1-1 | TRBV15 | CATSTKQGADTEAFF | TGTGCCACCAGCACTAAACAGGGGGCGGACACTGAAGCTTTCTTT
NA | NA | TRBJ1-1 | TRBV5-1 | CASSLAGLAGGAMNTEAFF | TGCGCCAGCAGCTTGGCCGGGCTGGCGGGAGGGGCGATGAACACTGAAGCTTTCTTT
once | NA | TRBJ2-3 | TRBV3-1/TRBV3-2 | CASSQDLWGVTDTQYF | TGTGCCAGCAGCCAAGATCTGTGGGGGGTAACAGATACGCAGTATTTT
NA | TRBD1 | TRBJ1-2 | TRBV19 | CASSMIRTGGFGYTF | TGTGCCAGTAGTATGATAAGGACAGGGGGTTTTGGCTACACCTTC
NA | TRBD1 | TRBJ1-1 | TRBV28 | CASSSAGTDRAEAFF | TGTGCCAGCAGTTCCGCCGGGACAGATAGGGCTGAAGCTTTCTTT
NA | NA | TRBJ1-2 | TRBV11-2 | CASSPPGDYGYTF | TGTGCCAGCAGCCCCCCAGGGGACTATGGCTACACCTTC
NA | TRBD2 | TRBJ2-3 | TRBV29-1 | CSVVFPGGPDTQYF | TGCAGCGTTGTTTTTCCGGGAGGGCCAGATACGCAGTATTTT
NA | TRBD1 | TRBJ2-7 | TRBV19 | CASSIGQGAYEQYF | TGTGCCAGTAGTATAGGACAGGGAGCCTACGAGCAGTACTTC
NA | NA | TRBJ2-7 | TRBV7-9 | CASSLNPNEQYF | TGTGCCAGCAGCTTAAATCCCAACGAGCAGTACTTC